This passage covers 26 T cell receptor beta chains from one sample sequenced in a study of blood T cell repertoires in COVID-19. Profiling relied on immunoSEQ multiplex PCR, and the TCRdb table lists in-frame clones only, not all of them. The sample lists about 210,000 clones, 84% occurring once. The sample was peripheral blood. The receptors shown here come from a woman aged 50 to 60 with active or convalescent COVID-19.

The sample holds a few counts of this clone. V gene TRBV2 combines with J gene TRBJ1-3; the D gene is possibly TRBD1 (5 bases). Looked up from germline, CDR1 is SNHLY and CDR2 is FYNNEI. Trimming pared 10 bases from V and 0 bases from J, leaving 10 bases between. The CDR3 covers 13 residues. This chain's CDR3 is CATQDNSGNTIYF. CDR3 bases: TGTGCCACACAGGACAACTCTGGAAACACCATATATTTT.

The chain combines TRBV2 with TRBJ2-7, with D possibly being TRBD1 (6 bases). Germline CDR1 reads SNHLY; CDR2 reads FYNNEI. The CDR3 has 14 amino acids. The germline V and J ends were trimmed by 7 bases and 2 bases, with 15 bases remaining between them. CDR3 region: CASKLRGQAYEQYF. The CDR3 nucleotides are TGTGCCAGCAAACTCAGGGGTCAGGCCTACGAGCAGTACTTC.

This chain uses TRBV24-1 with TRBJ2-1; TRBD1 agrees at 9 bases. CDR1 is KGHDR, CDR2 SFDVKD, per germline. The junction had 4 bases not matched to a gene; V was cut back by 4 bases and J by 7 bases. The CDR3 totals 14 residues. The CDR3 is CATSDPDRGNEQFF. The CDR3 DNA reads TGTGCCACCAGTGACCCCGACAGGGGGAATGAGCAGTTCTTC.

CDR3 DNA: TGTGCCAGTAGTATAGAAGGAGGGGTGAGTGGCTACACCTTC. This codes for CASSIEGGVSGYTF. This chain uses TRBV19 with TRBJ1-2; D might be TRBD1 (5 bases). V lost 0 bases, J lost 7 bases, and 12 bases lay in between. The length of the CDR3 is 14 residues. Germline V CDR1 and CDR2: LNHDA, SQIVND (reference sequence).

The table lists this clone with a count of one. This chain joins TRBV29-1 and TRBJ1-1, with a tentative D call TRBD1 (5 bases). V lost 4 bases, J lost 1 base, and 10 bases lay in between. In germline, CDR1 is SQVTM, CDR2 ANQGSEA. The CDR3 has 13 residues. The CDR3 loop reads CSVVTDRNTEAFF. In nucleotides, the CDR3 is TGCAGCGTTGTTACTGACAGGAACACTGAAGCTTTCTTT.

In DNA, the CDR3 is TGTGCCAGCAGCGTGGGACAGGGGACCTACGAGCAGTACTTC. This sequence encodes CASSVGQGTYEQYF. The V call is TRBV5-6, the J call TRBJ2-7; TRBD1 agrees at 10 bases. The germline V gene encodes CDR1 SGHDT and CDR2 YYEEEE. The V and J ends lost 4 bases and 2 bases, in that order; junction bases with no gene match: 3. The CDR3 runs 14 residues.

In DNA form, the CDR3 reads TGTGCCAGCACCGTGGGAGGTTCTCTAAACACCATATATTTT. As protein: CASTVGGSLNTIYF. The rearrangement uses TRBV28 and TRBJ1-3; no clear D. The CDR3 is 14 amino acids. Trimming removed 7 bases from V and 6 bases from J, with 16 bases in between. CDR1 is MDHEN, CDR2 SYDVKM, per germline.

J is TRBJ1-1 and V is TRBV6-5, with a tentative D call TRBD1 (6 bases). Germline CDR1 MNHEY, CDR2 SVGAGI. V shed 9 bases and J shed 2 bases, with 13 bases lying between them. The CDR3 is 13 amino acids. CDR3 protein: CASNTGINTEAFF. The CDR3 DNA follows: TGTGCCAGTAATACAGGGATTAACACTGAAGCTTTCTTT.

The CDR3 here is CASSLGGQFSPLHF. As DNA, the CDR3 is TGCGCCAGCAGCTTAGGAGGGCAGTTTTCACCCCTCCACTTT. The chain employs TRBV5-1 and TRBJ1-6, with no clear D. Trimming shortened V by 2 bases and J by 9 bases, and 12 bases separated the two germline ends. Germline-derived CDR1 and CDR2 are SGHRS and YFSETQ. The CDR3 loop spans 14 amino acids.

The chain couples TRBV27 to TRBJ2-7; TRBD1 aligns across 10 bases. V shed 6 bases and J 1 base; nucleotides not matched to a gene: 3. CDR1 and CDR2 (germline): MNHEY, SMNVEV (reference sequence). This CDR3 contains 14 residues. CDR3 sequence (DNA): TGTGCCAGCAGAAGACAGGGGGCATCCTACGAGCAGTACTTC. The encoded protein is CASRRQGASYEQYF.

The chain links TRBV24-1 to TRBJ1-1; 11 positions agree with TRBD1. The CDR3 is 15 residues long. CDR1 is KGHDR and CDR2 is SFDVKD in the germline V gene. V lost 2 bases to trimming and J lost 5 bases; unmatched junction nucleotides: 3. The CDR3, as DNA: TGTGCCACCAGTGATTCCGGGACAGGGGGGACTGAAGCTTTCTTT. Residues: CATSDSGTGGTEAFF.

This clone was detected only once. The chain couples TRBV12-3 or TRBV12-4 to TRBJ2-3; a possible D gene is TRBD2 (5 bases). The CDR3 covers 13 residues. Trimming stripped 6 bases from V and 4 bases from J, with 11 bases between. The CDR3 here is CASSSTGADTQYF. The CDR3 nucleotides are TGTGCCAGCAGCTCAACCGGGGCAGATACGCAGTATTTT.

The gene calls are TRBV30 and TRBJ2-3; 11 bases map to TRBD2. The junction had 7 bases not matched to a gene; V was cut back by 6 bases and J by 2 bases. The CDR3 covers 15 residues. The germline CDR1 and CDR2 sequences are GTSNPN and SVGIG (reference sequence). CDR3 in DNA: TGTGCCTGTAACAGACTAGCGGGAACCACAGATACGCAGTATTTT. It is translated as CACNRLAGTTDTQYF.

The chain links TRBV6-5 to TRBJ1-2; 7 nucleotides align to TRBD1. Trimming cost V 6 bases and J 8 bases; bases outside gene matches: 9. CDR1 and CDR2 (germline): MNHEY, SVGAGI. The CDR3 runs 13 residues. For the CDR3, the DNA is TGTGCCAGCAGAGAGACAGGGTTTCGAGGCTACACCTTC. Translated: CASRETGFRGYTF.

CDR3 region: CASKGGGTGPSEQYF. CDR3 bases: TGCGCCAGCAAAGGGGGTGGGACCGGCCCTTCGGAGCAGTACTTC. This chain links TRBV5-1 with TRBJ2-7, with D perhaps TRBD1 (6 bases). The CDR3 is 15 amino acids. V was cut by 6 bases and J by 7 bases, with 23 bases left in between. Germline-derived CDR1 and CDR2 are SGHRS and YFSETQ.

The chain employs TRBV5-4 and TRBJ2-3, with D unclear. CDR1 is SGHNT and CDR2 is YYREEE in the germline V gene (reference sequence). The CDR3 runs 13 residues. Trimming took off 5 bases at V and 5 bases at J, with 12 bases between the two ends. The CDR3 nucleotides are TGTGCCAGCAGATATAAATCAGAAGATACGCAGTATTTT. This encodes CASRYKSEDTQYF. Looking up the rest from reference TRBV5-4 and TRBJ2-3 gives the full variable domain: ETGVTQSPTHLIKTRGQQVTLRCSSQSGHNTVSWYQQALGQGPQFIFQYYREEENGRGNFPPRFSGLQFPNYSSELNVNALELDDSALYLCASRYKSEDTQYFGPGTRLTVL.

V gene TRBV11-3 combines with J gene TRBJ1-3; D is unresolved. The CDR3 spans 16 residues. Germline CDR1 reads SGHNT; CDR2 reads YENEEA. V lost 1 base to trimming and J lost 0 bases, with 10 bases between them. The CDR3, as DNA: TGTGCCAGCAGCTTAGTTAGGAGCCGCTCTGGAAACACCATATATTTT. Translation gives CASSLVRSRSGNTIYF.

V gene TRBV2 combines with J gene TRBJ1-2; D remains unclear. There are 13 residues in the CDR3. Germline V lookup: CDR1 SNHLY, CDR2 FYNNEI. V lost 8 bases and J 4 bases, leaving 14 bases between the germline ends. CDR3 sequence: CASGTQGSYGYTF. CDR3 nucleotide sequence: TGTGCCAGCGGAACGCAAGGGAGCTATGGCTACACCTTC.

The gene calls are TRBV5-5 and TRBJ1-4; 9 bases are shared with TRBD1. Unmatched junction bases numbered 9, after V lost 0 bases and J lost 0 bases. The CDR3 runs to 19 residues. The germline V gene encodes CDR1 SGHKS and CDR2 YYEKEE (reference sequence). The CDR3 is CASSLAVGTGRTTNEKLFF. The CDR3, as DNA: TGTGCCAGCAGCTTGGCCGTGGGGACAGGGAGAACAACTAATGAAAAACTGTTTTTT.

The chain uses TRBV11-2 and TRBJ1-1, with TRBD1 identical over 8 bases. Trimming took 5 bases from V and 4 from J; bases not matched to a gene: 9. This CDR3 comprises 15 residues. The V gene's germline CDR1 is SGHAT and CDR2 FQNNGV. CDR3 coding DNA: TGTGCCAGCAGCAACGGACAGGGAATGGTCACTGAAGCTTTCTTT. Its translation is CASSNGQGMVTEAFF.

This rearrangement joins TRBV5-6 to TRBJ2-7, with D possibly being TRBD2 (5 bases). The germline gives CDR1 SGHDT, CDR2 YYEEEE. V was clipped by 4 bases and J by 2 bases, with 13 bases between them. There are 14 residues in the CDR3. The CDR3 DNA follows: TGTGCCAGCAGCCGCCGAGGGCAGACCTACGAGCAGTACGTC. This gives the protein CASSRRGQTYEQYV.

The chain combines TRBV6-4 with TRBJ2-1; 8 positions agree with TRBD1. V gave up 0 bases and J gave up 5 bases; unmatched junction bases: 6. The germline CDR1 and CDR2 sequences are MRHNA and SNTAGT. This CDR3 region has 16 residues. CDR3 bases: TGTGCCAGCAGTGACTCCGGGACAGGAGATAACAATGAGCAGTTCTTC. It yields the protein CASSDSGTGDNNEQFF.

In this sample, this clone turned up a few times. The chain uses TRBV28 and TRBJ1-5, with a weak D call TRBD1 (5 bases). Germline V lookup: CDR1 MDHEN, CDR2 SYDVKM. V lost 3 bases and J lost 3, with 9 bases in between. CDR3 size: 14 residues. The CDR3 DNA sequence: TGTGCCAGCAGTTTCGGGGGGACCAATCAGCCCCAGCATTTT. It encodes CASSFGGTNQPQHF.

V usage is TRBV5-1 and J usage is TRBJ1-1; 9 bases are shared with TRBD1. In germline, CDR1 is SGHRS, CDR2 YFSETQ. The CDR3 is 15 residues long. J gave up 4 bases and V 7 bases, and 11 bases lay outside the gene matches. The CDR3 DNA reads TGCGCCAGCTCCGAACAGGGGGCCACCCCCACTGAAGCTTTCTTT. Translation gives CASSEQGATPTEAFF.

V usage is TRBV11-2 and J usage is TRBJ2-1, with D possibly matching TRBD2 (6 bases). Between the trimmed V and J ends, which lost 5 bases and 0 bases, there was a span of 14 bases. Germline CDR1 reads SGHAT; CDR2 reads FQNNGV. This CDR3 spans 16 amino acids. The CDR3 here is CASSPGRGSSYNEQFF. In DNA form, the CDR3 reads TGTGCCAGCAGCCCGGGACGGGGGAGCTCCTACAATGAGCAGTTCTTC. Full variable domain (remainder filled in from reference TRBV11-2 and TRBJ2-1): EAGVAQSPRYKIIEKRQSVAFWCNPISGHATLYWYQQILGQGPKLLIQFQNNGVVDDSQLPKDRFSAERLKGVDSTLKIQPAKLEDSAVYLCASSPGRGSSYNEQFFGPGTRLTVL.

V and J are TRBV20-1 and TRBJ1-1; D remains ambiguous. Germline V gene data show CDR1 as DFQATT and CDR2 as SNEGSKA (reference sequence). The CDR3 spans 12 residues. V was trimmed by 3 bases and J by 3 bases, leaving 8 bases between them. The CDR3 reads CSASLVDTEAFF. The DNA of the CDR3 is TGCAGTGCTAGTCTCGTCGACACTGAAGCTTTCTTT.